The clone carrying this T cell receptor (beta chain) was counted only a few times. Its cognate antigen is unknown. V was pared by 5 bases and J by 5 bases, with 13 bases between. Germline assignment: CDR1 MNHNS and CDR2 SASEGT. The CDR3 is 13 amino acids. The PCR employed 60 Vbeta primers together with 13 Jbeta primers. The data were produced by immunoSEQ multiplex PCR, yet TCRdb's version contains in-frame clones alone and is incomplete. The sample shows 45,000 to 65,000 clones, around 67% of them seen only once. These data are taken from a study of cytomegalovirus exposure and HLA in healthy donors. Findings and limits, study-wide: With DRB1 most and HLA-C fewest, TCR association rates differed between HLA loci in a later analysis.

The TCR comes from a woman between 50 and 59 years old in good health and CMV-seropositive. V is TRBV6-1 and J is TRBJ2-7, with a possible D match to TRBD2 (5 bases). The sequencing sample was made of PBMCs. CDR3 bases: TGTGCCAGCAGTCTAACTAGTCTCGACGAGCAGTACTTC. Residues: CASSLTSLDEQYF.